This TCR beta chain was sequenced in a study of PD-L1 blockade in urothelial cancer. Background on the study: Anywhere from 0 to 3 prior chemotherapy regimens had been received by patients.

Using immunoSEQ multiplex PCR, the repertoire was profiled, and TCRdb retains in-frame clones only, with some absent. The table shows approximately 51,000 clones, with approximately 86% occurring only once. Germline CDR1 SGDLS, CDR2 YYNGEE. J lost 1 base, V lost 2 bases, and 3 bases had no gene match. This CDR3 region has 15 residues. The clonotype comes from a man in his 60s with urothelial cancer. The V call is TRBV9, the J call TRBJ1-5, with 7 nucleotides matching TRBD1. The sample here was PBMCs, taken around atezolizumab (anti-PD-L1) treatment. The CDR3 region has the DNA TGTGCCAGCAGCGTCACAGGGGAAAGCAATCAGCCCCAGCATTTT. Translating gives CASSVTGESNQPQHF. The variable domain in full, with the rest retrieved from reference TRBV9 and TRBJ1-5, is DSGVTQTPKHLITATGQRVTLRCSPRSGDLSVYWYQQSLDQGLQFLIQYYNGEERAKGNILERFSAQQFPDLHSELNLSSLELGDSALYFCASSVTGESNQPQHFGDGTRLSIL.